The following is a T cell receptor beta chain sequence with its context. V lost 0 bases, J lost 10 bases, and 9 bases lay in between. This CDR3 is built from 12 residues. Per germline, CDR1 LNHNV and CDR2 YYDKDF (reference sequence). The source of the sample is a study of blood T cell repertoires in COVID-19. Background on the study: Italy, Spain and the United States were the sources of the convalescent and acute COVID-19 samples.

As handled by the study authors: Scientists estimated how many nucleated cells there were by amplifying reference gene primers. Sequencing was performed with immunoSEQ multiplex PCR; in TCRdb, only in-frame clones are kept and a portion is missing. V and J calls and clone size come straight from that table; D and trimming were deduced from the DNA. In the table there are about 190,000 clones, roughly 85% of which are singletons. This chain links TRBV15 with TRBJ1-2; D remains unclear. Material: peripheral blood. This TCR was sampled from a woman older than 75 with acute or convalescent COVID-19. The CDR3 protein is CATSRDQLDYTF. CDR3 bases: TGTGCCACCAGCAGAGATCAACTCGACTACACCTTC. Full variable domain (missing parts from reference TRBV15 and TRBJ1-2): DAMVIQNPRYQVTQFGKPVTLSCSQTLNHNVMYWYQQKSSQAPKLLFHYYDKDFNNEADTPDNFQSRRPNTSFCFLDIRSPGLGDTAMYLCATSRDQLDYTFGSGTRLTVV.